Listed below are T cell receptor beta chains from one sample, sequenced in a study of T cells in Graves' hyperthyroidism and ophthalmopathy. TCRdb itself ran the multiplex PCR reads through MiXCR, one entry per CDR3 protein. The sample lists approximately 690,000 distinct CDR3 sequences, less than 25% occurring once. Sequenced sample: blood. Receptors were obtained from a man in his thirties or forties with Graves' ophthalmopathy. Each CDR3 is given with its conserved first and last residue. Each record gives: J gene, V gene, CDR3 protein.

TRBJ1-1,TRBV30,CAWSRDTMNTEAFF
TRBJ2-5,TRBV11-1,CASSLGYRAQETQYF
TRBJ2-3,TRBV12-3/TRBV12-4,CASSFIPTGPTDTQYF
TRBJ2-7,TRBV10-2,CASSGGNWYYEQYF
TRBJ2-7,TRBV4-1,CASSAQRADYEQYF
TRBJ1-1,TRBV7-9,CASSGGAGQGNTEAFF
TRBJ2-7,TRBV20-1,CSARGTSDPYEQYF
TRBJ2-7,TRBV6-1,CASSAHHSYEQYF
TRBJ2-1,TRBV29-1,CSGRGSRYNEQFF
TRBJ2-1,TRBV19,CASSPRTSGVHNEQFF
TRBJ1-4,TRBV11-2,CASSLGQGTTNEKLFF
TRBJ2-7,TRBV14,CASSHQNFYEQYF
TRBJ2-6,TRBV7-3,CASSFEGSSGANVLTF
TRBJ1-4,TRBV5-1,CASRDRGADGEKLFF
TRBJ1-2,TRBV12-3/TRBV12-4,CASSSRQAGSYGYTF
TRBJ2-1,TRBV12-3/TRBV12-4,CASSLSAKGNEQFF
TRBJ2-3,TRBV7-2,CASSLGGWGAGDTQYF
TRBJ2-7,TRBV28,CASSQSGTGAYEQYF
TRBJ1-5,TRBV30,CAWSVRGSNQPQHF
TRBJ1-2,TRBV28,CASSLAAVTGNYGYTF
TRBJ2-5,TRBV28,CASRGFSDRGGETQYF
TRBJ2-3,TRBV12-3/TRBV12-4,CASSLVRGFTDTQYF
TRBJ1-1,TRBV10-3,CAISDDRNTEAFF
TRBJ2-7,TRBV11-2,CASSFGAGTAAYEQYF
TRBJ2-1,TRBV28,CASSYTPGTESYNEQFF
TRBJ2-1,TRBV10-3,CAISEDFYEQFF
TRBJ1-4,TRBV2,CASSGVNEKLFF
TRBJ2-1,TRBV7-9,CASSLARPYNEQFF
TRBJ1-2,TRBV24-1,CATSDSWGPAGYTF
TRBJ2-7,TRBV19,CASSAGGVGGEQYF
TRBJ2-5,TRBV5-6,CASSKGLERTQYF
TRBJ1-2,TRBV10-3,CAIKDREIYGYTF
TRBJ2-7,TRBV20-1,CSVGSGGQEQYF
TRBJ2-1,TRBV4-1,CASSQDQLAPRPDVFF
TRBJ2-7,TRBV20-1,CSARWPSAYSYEQYF
TRBJ2-7,TRBV27,CASSSRRAGYEQYF
TRBJ2-7,TRBV4-1,CASSQRWGTESSYEQYF
TRBJ2-5,TRBV28,CASSSGTSSQETQYF
TRBJ2-7,TRBV28,CASSFPFDPYEQYF
TRBJ1-5,TRBV25-1,CASRSGTDLNQPQHF
TRBJ1-5,TRBV20-1,CSARGTGGGLTGHNQPQHF